Shown below are 27 T cell receptor beta chains from a single sample sequenced in a study of blood T cell repertoires in COVID-19 (dated by TCRdb to the early 2020s). The library was obtained by the immunoSEQ multiplex PCR assay. TCRdb's version of the immuneACCESS table is confined to in-frame rearrangements and falls short of the full clone set. An unresolved V gene accounts for under half of the shortfall where checked; the remainder is of unknown origin. The sample yields about 370,000 clones; 80% to 90% were counted once. The top ten clonotypes cover about 1% of the sample. The sequencing input was PBMCs or T cells enriched from blood (not recorded which). The receptors were sampled from a man younger than 30 who had recovered from COVID-19.

V and J are TRBV18 and TRBJ2-1; D unresolved. This CDR3 region has 12 residues. The V gene lost 4 bases and the J gene lost 7 bases, with 8 bases spanning the gap. Germline V gives CDR1 KGHSH, CDR2 LQKENI. This chain's CDR3 is CASSLAENEQFF. CDR3 nucleotide sequence: TGTGCCAGCTCACTGGCGGAGAATGAGCAGTTCTTC.

The V and J genes are TRBV28 and TRBJ1-1, with 7 bases fitting TRBD1. Looked up from germline, CDR1 is MDHEN and CDR2 is SYDVKM. The V segment lost 7 bases and the J segment 0 bases; nucleotides outside the gene matches: 5. The CDR3 extends over 14 amino acids. CDR3 region: CASTPDRLNTEAFF. The CDR3 DNA reads as TGTGCCAGCACCCCGGACAGGCTGAACACTGAAGCTTTCTTT.

The sample holds one count of this clone. The genes are TRBV19 and TRBJ1-2, with D tentatively TRBD1 (6 bases). This CDR3 is built from 12 residues. Looked up from germline, CDR1 is LNHDA and CDR2 is SQIVND (reference sequence). Trimming took 7 bases from V and 8 from J, leaving 14 bases between them. The CDR3 sequence: CASNTYRAGYTF. The CDR3 region has the DNA TGTGCCAGTAATACATACAGGGCCGGCTACACCTTC.

The chain recombines TRBV5-4 with TRBJ2-1; no clear D gene. This CDR3 comprises 15 residues. Trimming left V 7 bases short and J 3 bases short, with 17 bases between. In germline, CDR1 is SGHNT, CDR2 YYREEE (reference sequence). The CDR3 nucleotides are TGTGCCAGCGAACGCCGTCTAGAAGGCTACAATGAGCAGTTCTTC. It codes for CASERRLEGYNEQFF.

The chain recombines TRBV6-6 with TRBJ1-4; D may be TRBD1 (6 bases). CDR1 and CDR2 from the germline V gene are MNHNY and SVGAGI (reference sequence). V lost 5 bases to trimming and J lost 0 bases, with 13 bases between them. There are 16 residues in the CDR3. The CDR3 is CASSRYYRATNEKLFF. The CDR3 DNA sequence: TGTGCCAGCAGTCGATACTACAGGGCAACTAATGAAAAACTGTTTTTT.

This clone was counted a single time. The V call is TRBV6-1, the J call TRBJ1-5; D unresolved. V was cut by 4 bases and J by 0 bases, with 16 bases left in between. CDR3 length: 17 residues. The germline V gene encodes CDR1 MNHNS and CDR2 SASEGT. The CDR3 DNA reads as TGTGCCAGCAGTGGACCAACAGAGAGTTATAGCAATCAGCCCCAGCATTTT. The encoded protein is CASSGPTESYSNQPQHF.

This rearrangement joins TRBV6-2 or TRBV6-3 to TRBJ1-1, with D hard to call. Trimming left V 0 bases short and J 7 bases short, with 12 bases between. The CDR3 consists of 14 residues. Germline V gives CDR1 MNHEY, CDR2 SVGEGT. In nucleotides, the CDR3 is TGTGCCAGCAGTTACTCGATAACCGCAGGTGAAGCTTTCTTT. This gives the protein CASSYSITAGEAFF.

V and J are TRBV6-1 and TRBJ1-2; D uncertain. The CDR3 totals 13 residues. The germline V gene encodes CDR1 MNHNS and CDR2 SASEGT. With 3 bases removed from V and 6 bases from J, the gap between germline ends came to 11 bases. The CDR3 reads CASSERGAHGYTF. The CDR3 nucleotides are TGTGCCAGCAGTGAGCGGGGAGCTCATGGCTACACCTTC.

The chain is built from TRBV12-3 or TRBV12-4 and TRBJ2-3, with TRBD2 matching 7 bases. The CDR3 loop spans 12 amino acids. The V gene end was trimmed by 7 bases and the J gene end by 9 bases; junction bases not matched to a gene: 7. CDR3 loop: CASTPTSYTQYF. CDR3 coding DNA: TGTGCCAGCACCCCGACTAGCTACACGCAGTATTTT.

The genes are TRBV6-2 or TRBV6-3 and TRBJ2-7, with a weak D call TRBD2 (5 bases). CDR3 length: 14 amino acids. Germline V gene data show CDR1 as MNHEY and CDR2 as SVGEGT. Trimming pared 5 bases from V and 1 base from J, leaving 12 bases between. The DNA of the CDR3 is TGTGCCAGCAGTCACGGAGGCCGATCCTACGAGCAGTACTTC. It specifies CASSHGGRSYEQYF.

The chain has TRBV15 and TRBJ1-5; 8 bases map to TRBD1. The junction had 4 bases not matched to a gene; V was cut back by 0 bases and J by 0 bases. Germline CDR1 is LNHNV and CDR2 is YYDKDF (reference sequence). CDR3 size: 17 residues. The CDR3 is CATSREQGAYSNQPQHF. DNA for the CDR3: TGTGCCACCAGCAGAGAGCAGGGGGCCTATAGCAATCAGCCCCAGCATTTT. Together with reference TRBV15 and TRBJ1-5, the CDR3 gives the full variable domain: DAMVIQNPRYQVTQFGKPVTLSCSQTLNHNVMYWYQQKSSQAPKLLFHYYDKDFNNEADTPDNFQSRRPNTSFCFLDIRSPGLGDTAMYLCATSREQGAYSNQPQHFGDGTRLSIL.

The chain carries TRBV19 and TRBJ1-2; 9 nucleotides agree with TRBD1. V lost 5 bases and J lost 10; bases outside the gene matches: 8. The CDR3 totals 13 residues. Germline loops: CDR1 LNHDA, CDR2 SQIVND (reference sequence). The CDR3 DNA is TGTGCCAGTAGTCCCTGGGACAGGGTTTACTACACCTTC. This gives the protein CASSPWDRVYYTF.

This chain uses TRBV18 with TRBJ2-5, with D unclear. Deletions cut 1 base from V and 2 bases from J, with 5 bases between. The CDR3 is 13 amino acids. The germline V gene encodes CDR1 KGHSH and CDR2 LQKENI. In DNA, the CDR3 is TGTGCCAGCTCACCACAGACACAAGAGACCCAGTACTTC. Its translation: CASSPQTQETQYF. Drawing the rest from reference TRBV18 and TRBJ2-5, the complete variable domain is NAGVMQNPRHLVRRRGQEARLRCSPMKGHSHVYWYRQLPEEGLKFMVYLQKENIIDESGMPKERFSAEFPKEGPSILRIQQVVRGDSAAYFCASSPQTQETQYFGPGTRLLVL.

Regarding this clone: Other DNA sequences within the sample encode an identical CDR3. The rearrangement links TRBV18 to TRBJ2-3, with D hard to call. The CDR3 has 13 residues. Trimming left V 0 bases short and J 4 bases short, with 5 bases between. Germline loops: CDR1 KGHSH, CDR2 LQKENI. In DNA form, the CDR3 reads TGTGCCAGCTCACCACCTTCTGCAGATACGCAGTATTTT. Translating it yields CASSPPSADTQYF.

The V and J genes are TRBV5-4 and TRBJ1-6; 8 bases map to TRBD1. V shed 4 bases and J 8 bases; nucleotides not matched to a gene: 8. Germline CDR1 and CDR2: SGHNT and YYREEE (reference sequence). The CDR3 extends over 15 amino acids. The CDR3 sequence: CASSQGQGLDSPLHF. CDR3 DNA: TGTGCCAGCAGCCAAGGACAGGGATTGGATTCACCCCTCCACTTT. The full variable domain, its missing parts supplied by reference TRBV5-4 and TRBJ1-6, is ETGVTQSPTHLIKTRGQQVTLRCSSQSGHNTVSWYQQALGQGPQFIFQYYREEENGRGNFPPRFSGLQFPNYSSELNVNALELDDSALYLCASSQGQGLDSPLHFGNGTRLTVT.

This clone was seen a single time. The V and J genes are TRBV28 and TRBJ2-1; D is unclear. The CDR3 is 13 amino acids. With 8 bases removed from V and 0 bases from J, the gap between germline ends came to 8 bases. Germline-derived CDR1 and CDR2 are MDHEN and SYDVKM. This CDR3 is CASESSSYNEQFF. The CDR3 DNA reads TGTGCCAGCGAGTCGAGCTCCTACAATGAGCAGTTCTTC.

V usage is TRBV19 and J usage is TRBJ1-1; D perhaps matches TRBD1 (5 bases). Germline CDR1 and CDR2: LNHDA and SQIVND (reference sequence). The CDR3 sequence is 14 residues long. V lost 5 bases and J lost 1, with 11 bases in between. The CDR3 loop reads CASSGNRTNTEAFF. The CDR3 nucleotides are TGTGCCAGTAGTGGAAACAGGACGAACACTGAAGCTTTCTTT.

This clone has only a few counts. V usage is TRBV19 and J usage is TRBJ1-3; TRBD1 matches at 8 bases. J gave up 4 bases and V 4 bases, and 9 bases lay outside the gene matches. The CDR3 totals 16 residues. Germline CDR1 LNHDA, CDR2 SQIVND (reference sequence). CDR3 sequence: CASSTWQGAGGNTIYF. In DNA form, the CDR3 reads TGTGCCAGTAGTACGTGGCAGGGGGCTGGAGGAAACACCATATATTTT.

This clone was found a few times. The chain has TRBV6-5 and TRBJ2-7, with a possible D match to TRBD2 (5 bases). Between the trimmed V and J ends, which lost 0 bases and 2 bases, there was a span of 14 bases. CDR1 is MNHEY and CDR2 is SVGAGI in the germline V gene. The CDR3 length is 16 residues. DNA for the CDR3: TGTGCCAGCAGTTACTCTGCCAGCGGACTCCCCTACGAGCAGTACTTC. This gives the protein CASSYSASGLPYEQYF.

The V call is TRBV19, the J call TRBJ2-5, with 10 bases identical to TRBD1. Germline CDR1 LNHDA, CDR2 SQIVND (reference sequence). The CDR3 consists of 13 residues. V lost 6 bases to trimming and J lost 7 bases; unmatched junction nucleotides: 5. The CDR3 protein is CASRTGQGGTQYF. The CDR3 nucleotides are TGTGCCAGTAGGACCGGACAGGGGGGGACCCAGTACTTC.

The rearrangement uses TRBV11-2 and TRBJ2-1, with a possible D match to TRBD1 (5 bases). The germline gives CDR1 SGHAT, CDR2 FQNNGV. V dropped 4 bases and J dropped 10 bases, with 11 bases sitting between them. The CDR3 has 12 residues. The CDR3 protein is CASSWQGSEQFF. The CDR3 DNA reads as TGTGCCAGCAGCTGGCAGGGAAGCGAGCAGTTCTTC.

The chain is built from TRBV6-5 and TRBJ2-7; possibly TRBD1 for D (6 bases). V was trimmed by 6 bases and J by 2 bases, leaving 8 bases between them. Germline loops: CDR1 MNHEY, CDR2 SVGAGI. The CDR3 is made up of 12 amino acids. CDR3: CASRDRTYEQYF. The CDR3, as DNA: TGTGCCAGCAGGGACAGAACCTACGAGCAGTACTTC.

J is TRBJ2-1 and V is TRBV20-1, with no clear D. V lost 6 bases to trimming and J lost 14 bases, with 11 bases between them. The germline CDR1 and CDR2 sequences are DFQATT and SNEGSKA (reference sequence). The CDR3 sequence is 9 residues long. The CDR3, as DNA: TGCAGTGCAGAAGACAAAGAGTTCTTC. Translating it yields CSAEDKEFF.

The chain combines TRBV5-4 with TRBJ2-7, with 10 positions matching TRBD1. The V and J ends lost 3 bases and 0 bases, in that order; junction bases with no gene match: 3. This CDR3 spans 15 amino acids. Per germline, CDR1 SGHNT and CDR2 YYREEE (reference sequence). The CDR3 DNA is TGTGCCAGCAGCTCCCGGGACAGGGGCTCCTACGAGCAGTACTTC. This encodes CASSSRDRGSYEQYF.

The CDR3 spells CASSLAFNSGNTIYF. In nucleotides, the CDR3 is TGTGCCAGCAGCTTGGCCTTTAACTCTGGAAACACCATATATTTT. V and J are TRBV5-4 and TRBJ1-3; D unclear. The CDR3 covers 15 residues. CDR1 SGHNT and CDR2 YYREEE come from the germline V gene (reference sequence). Trimming stripped 0 bases from V and 0 bases from J, with 7 bases between.

V usage is TRBV3-1 (or the pseudogene TRBV3-2) and J usage is TRBJ2-1; 8 bases align to TRBD1. Trimming took 4 bases from V and 1 from J; bases not matched to a gene: 9. Germline V gives CDR1 LGHDT, CDR2 YNNKEL (reference sequence). The length of the CDR3 is 17 residues. As DNA, the CDR3 is TGTGCCAGCAGCCCGCGACTGGGGACAGGTTCCTACAATGAGCAGTTCTTC. It encodes CASSPRLGTGSYNEQFF.

The rearrangement joins TRBV18 to TRBJ2-7, with 7 bases matching TRBD1. CDR1 KGHSH and CDR2 LQKENI come from the germline V gene. The junction had 9 bases not matched to a gene; V was cut back by 3 bases and J by 1 base. The CDR3 runs 16 residues. The chain's CDR3 is CASSPTIGTVSYEQYF. CDR3 bases: TGTGCCAGCTCACCTACCATTGGGACAGTATCCTACGAGCAGTACTTC.